Below are 29 T cell receptor beta chains sequenced from a single sample in a study of T cells in Graves' hyperthyroidism and ophthalmopathy. Amplified TCR beta CDR3 regions derived from RNA transcripts. Initially, a first-round RT-PCR of the TCR CDR3 employed the HTBI primer set. From the multiplex PCR reads, TCRdb called clonotypes with MiXCR, one entry per CDR3 protein. The sample has fewer than 650,000 distinct CDR3 sequences; 11% to 15% are singletons. Sequencing input: blood. Receptor source: a woman in her late teens or twenties with Graves' ophthalmopathy.

In this sample, this clonotype turned up a few times. The chain carries TRBV19 and TRBJ2-2; D gene unclear. V lost 0 bases and J lost 6, with 11 bases in between. The germline CDR1 and CDR2 sequences are LNHDA and SQIVND (reference sequence). The CDR3 spans 15 residues. The CDR3 is CASSIEGSLAGELFF. CDR3 sequence (DNA): TGTGCCAGTAGTATAGAGGGTTCGTTGGCCGGGGAGCTGTTTTTT. Drawing the rest from reference TRBV19 and TRBJ2-2, the complete variable domain is DGGITQSPKYLFRKEGQNVTLSCEQNLNHDAMYWYRQDPGQGLRLIYYSQIVNDFQKGDIAEGYSVSREKKESFPLTVTSAQKNPTAFYLCASSIEGSLAGELFFGEGSRLTVL.

The chain joins TRBV2 to TRBJ1-1, with 10 bases lining up with TRBD1. CDR3 length equals 14 residues. Germline V gene lookup returns CDR1 SNHLY and CDR2 FYNNEI. V gave up 6 bases and J gave up 3 bases; unmatched junction bases: 4. The DNA for the CDR3 is TGTGCCAGCAGGGACAGGGGGATTGACACTGAAGCTTTCTTT. Protein product: CASRDRGIDTEAFF.

The chain uses TRBV30 and TRBJ1-1; TRBD1 might be the D (6 bases). Germline CDR1 reads GTSNPN; CDR2 reads SVGIG (reference sequence). Trimming shortened V by 0 bases and J by 10 bases, and 18 bases separated the two germline ends. The CDR3 runs to 14 residues. In nucleotides, the CDR3 is TGTGCCTGGAGTGTTGGGGGGGCGCGGTGGGGAGCTTTCTTT. Translation: CAWSVGGARWGAFF.

This clonotype was counted ten times or more. CDR3 sequence reads: CAWISGSETQYF. CDR3 nucleotides: TGTGCCTGGATTTCCGGGAGCGAGACCCAGTACTTC. This rearrangement joins TRBV30 to TRBJ2-5, with a possible D match to TRBD2 (6 bases). Germline CDR1 is GTSNPN and CDR2 is SVGIG (reference sequence). This CDR3 has 12 residues. The V gene lost 4 bases and the J gene lost 5 bases, with 11 bases spanning the gap.

This clonotype was seen ten or more times. V and J are TRBV7-2 and TRBJ1-1; D remains unclear. Germline values: CDR1 SGHTA, CDR2 FQGNSA. Trimming removed 2 bases from V and 10 bases from J, with 11 bases in between. The CDR3 is 12 amino acids. The CDR3 DNA reads as TGTGCCAGCAGCTTACCCAGTGTGATAGCTTTCTTT. It codes for CASSLPSVIAFF.

The chain employs TRBV30 and TRBJ1-4; TRBD1 matches at 7 bases. J was trimmed by 8 bases and V by 5 bases; bases with no gene match: 8. Germline loops: CDR1 GTSNPN, CDR2 SVGIG (reference sequence). This CDR3 comprises 13 residues. CDR3 nucleotides: TGTGCCTGGGGGCTAGGGGGCGACGAAAAACTGTTTTTT. Protein product: CAWGLGGDEKLFF.

The CDR3 reads CASSQGRGWDGYTF. Here the CDR3 DNA reads TGTGCCAGCAGCCAGGGTCGGGGGTGGGATGGCTACACCTTC. This chain uses TRBV6-1 with TRBJ1-2, with D possibly being TRBD1 (5 bases). CDR3 size: 14 residues. The germline V gene encodes CDR1 MNHNS and CDR2 SASEGT. V was cut by 6 bases and J by 6 bases, with 17 bases left in between.

This clonotype was counted ten times or more. The chain recombines TRBV2 with TRBJ1-1; a weak D match, TRBD1 (6 bases). V dropped 4 bases and J dropped 2 bases, with 20 bases sitting between them. Germline V gene data show CDR1 as SNHLY and CDR2 as FYNNEI. The CDR3 loop spans 17 amino acids. CDR3 residues: CASSGYGMDSQNTEAFF. Here the CDR3 DNA reads TGTGCCAGCAGTGGGTACGGTATGGACAGCCAAAACACTGAAGCTTTCTTT. The full variable domain, completed using reference TRBV2 and TRBJ1-1, is EPEVTQTPSHQVTQMGQEVILRCVPISNHLYFYWYRQILGQKVEFLVSFYNNEISEKSEIFDDQFSVERPDGSNFTLKIRSTKLEDSAMYFCASSGYGMDSQNTEAFFGQGTRLTVV.

This clonotype was counted between two and nine times. This rearrangement joins TRBV25-1 to TRBJ2-7; either TRBD1 or TRBD2 may fit D (5 bases each). CDR1 and CDR2 from the germline V gene are MGHDK and SYGVNS. The length of the CDR3 is 13 residues. The V end lost 4 bases, the J end lost 8 bases, and 15 bases lay between the germline ends. CDR3 amino acids: CASSGGAPKQQYF. CDR3 sequence (DNA): TGTGCCAGCAGTGGAGGGGCCCCAAAACAGCAGTACTTC.

The table lists this clonotype with a few counts. This chain joins TRBV19 and TRBJ2-7; 9 bases are shared with TRBD1. CDR3 length: 15 residues. Per germline, CDR1 LNHDA and CDR2 SQIVND (reference sequence). Trimming at V came to 2 bases and at J to 5 bases, leaving 7 bases not matched to a gene. The CDR3 bases are TGTGCCAGTAGTATAATTGGACAGGGGTACGACGAGCAGTACTTC. Amino acids: CASSIIGQGYDEQYF.

This clonotype was observed many times. The V call is TRBV20-1, the J call TRBJ2-7; maybe TRBD2 (7 bases). The CDR3 sequence is 12 residues long. The germline gives CDR1 DFQATT, CDR2 SNEGSKA (reference sequence). Here the CDR3 reads CRAEGGGGEQYF. CDR3 nucleotide sequence: TGCAGGGCGGAAGGAGGGGGGGGCGAGCAGTACTTC.

This clonotype was seen many times. The CDR3 region has the DNA TGTGCCAGCAGCCCTGGGGGGGGTGTGAACACTGAAGCTTTCTTT. Translation gives CASSPGGGVNTEAFF. This chain uses TRBV9 with TRBJ1-1; the D gene is possibly TRBD1 (5 bases). This CDR3 is built from 15 residues. The germline V gene encodes CDR1 SGDLS and CDR2 YYNGEE. Trimming cost V 4 bases and J 0 bases, with 13 bases left between them.

This chain links TRBV14 with TRBJ1-4; no definite D call. CDR1 and CDR2 (germline): SGHDN, FVKESK. This CDR3 is 15 amino acids long. With 0 bases removed from V and 8 bases from J, the gap between germline ends came to 13 bases. DNA for the CDR3: TGTGCCAGCAGCCAAGATTTGGCAGGTTGGGAAAAACTGTTTTTT. Protein: CASSQDLAGWEKLFF.

This clonotype was recorded many times. CDR3 nucleotides: TGTGCCAGCATGTCGGATTCCGGGGAGCTGTTTTTT. This gives the protein CASMSDSGELFF. This chain connects TRBV12-3 or TRBV12-4 to TRBJ2-2; D gene unclear. V was clipped by 7 bases and J by 6 bases, with 9 bases between them. The CDR3 length is 12 residues.

This clonotype occurred many times. The CDR3 DNA reads as TGTGCCAGCTTAACGGACGGCCCCCGGGGCACTGAAGCTTTCTTT. This sequence encodes CASLTDGPRGTEAFF. This chain joins TRBV6-1 and TRBJ1-1, with unresolved D. There are 15 residues in the CDR3. CDR1 and CDR2 (germline): MNHNS, SASEGT. The V end was cut by 8 bases, the J end by 4 bases, with 20 bases between.

This clonotype was seen many times. The chain couples TRBV3-1 to TRBJ1-4; D gene unclear. V was trimmed by 1 base and J by 7 bases, leaving 4 bases between them. Germline V lookup: CDR1 LGHDT, CDR2 YNNKEL (reference sequence). The CDR3 consists of 12 residues. CDR3 protein: CASSQGSEKLFF. The CDR3 nucleotides are TGTGCCAGCAGCCAAGGGTCTGAAAAACTGTTTTTT. Based on the CDR3 plus reference TRBV3-1 and TRBJ1-4, the full variable domain is DTAVSQTPKYLVTQMGNDKSIKCEQNLGHDTMYWYKQDSKKFLKIMFSYNNKELIINETVPNRFSPKSPDKAHLNLHINSLELGDSAVYFCASSQGSEKLFFGSGTQLSVL.

This clonotype appeared many times. The chain employs TRBV2 and TRBJ1-1; maybe TRBD1 (5 bases). The CDR3 has 14 amino acids. Germline assignment: CDR1 SNHLY and CDR2 FYNNEI. V was trimmed by 6 bases and J by 3 bases, leaving 14 bases between them. Written as DNA, the CDR3 is TGTGCCAGCAGCAAGGACGGAGGGGACACTGAAGCTTTCTTT. Translation: CASSKDGGDTEAFF.

Here the CDR3 reads CSARDPPRGETQYF. DNA for the CDR3: TGCAGTGCTAGAGATCCCCCCAGAGGAGAGACCCAGTACTTC. The genes are TRBV20-1 and TRBJ2-5; D gene ambiguous. Germline assignment: CDR1 DFQATT and CDR2 SNEGSKA (reference sequence). With 0 bases removed from V and 4 bases from J, the gap between germline ends came to 12 bases. This CDR3 is built from 14 residues.

This clonotype was counted ten times or more. The rearrangement links TRBV7-9 to TRBJ2-1, with D unclear. CDR1 and CDR2 (germline): SEHNR, FQNEAQ (reference sequence). V shed 4 bases and J shed 4 bases, with 17 bases lying between them. The CDR3 consists of 16 residues. The CDR3 reads CASSSIPGKYYNEQFF. In DNA form, the CDR3 reads TGTGCCAGCAGCTCTATCCCCGGAAAATATTACAATGAGCAGTTCTTC.

This clonotype turned up a few times. DNA of the CDR3: TGTGCCAGCAGTTACCCTCAAGGGGGCGGAGGGCTTTACAATGAGCAGTTCTTC. Protein sequence: CASSYPQGGGGLYNEQFF. The rearrangement uses TRBV6-2 or TRBV6-3 and TRBJ2-1, with D perhaps TRBD1 (7 bases). CDR3 length equals 18 residues. V gave up 2 bases and J gave up 4 bases, with 21 bases separating them. Germline CDR1 is MNHEY and CDR2 is SVGEGT.

The V call is TRBV2, the J call TRBJ2-5, with TRBD2 matching 10 bases. Germline loops: CDR1 SNHLY, CDR2 FYNNEI. The V and J ends lost 11 bases and 5 bases, in that order; junction bases with no gene match: 11. The CDR3 is 14 residues long. The DNA of the CDR3 is TGTGCCGGCTGGAGCGGGAGGGCCCAGGAGACCCAGTACTTC. Encoded protein: CAGWSGRAQETQYF.

This clonotype has at least ten counts. The rearrangement joins TRBV27 to TRBJ2-5, with TRBD2 matching over 15 bases. The germline V gene has CDR1 MNHEY and CDR2 SMNVEV (reference sequence). The CDR3 is 16 amino acids. V lost 5 bases to trimming and J lost 4 bases; unmatched junction nucleotides: 5. This chain's CDR3 is CASSDMGLAGGETQYF. In DNA, the CDR3 is TGTGCCAGCAGTGATATGGGACTAGCGGGAGGAGAGACCCAGTACTTC.

This clonotype was detected only a few times. The chain joins TRBV29-1 to TRBJ2-5, with D unclear. Germline CDR1 reads SQVTM; CDR2 reads ANQGSEA. CDR3 size: 11 residues. V was clipped by 3 bases and J by 5 bases, with 7 bases between them. The CDR3 nucleotides are TGCAGCGTTGAGGGGATTGAGACCCAGTACTTC. It is translated as CSVEGIETQYF. Full variable domain (outside the CDR3, taken from reference TRBV29-1 and TRBJ2-5): SAVISQKPSRDICQRGTSLTIQCQVDSQVTMMFWYRQQPGQSLTLIATANQGSEATYESGFVIDKFPISRPNLTFSTLTVSNMSPEDSSIYLCSVEGIETQYFGPGTRLLVL.

This clonotype was found a few times. The rearrangement links TRBV4-3 to TRBJ2-2; D is uncertain. CDR3 length equals 15 residues. Trimming took off 4 bases at V and 2 bases at J, with 11 bases between the two ends. The germline CDR1 and CDR2 sequences are LGHNA and YSLEER. The CDR3 protein is CASSLDPDNTGELFF. As DNA, the CDR3 is TGCGCCAGCAGCCTGGATCCCGATAACACCGGGGAGCTGTTTTTT.

This clonotype was found many times. The rearrangement joins TRBV30 to TRBJ2-7, with 7 bases matching TRBD1. V trimming: 5 bases; J trimming: 2 bases; junction bases outside the gene matches: 6. CDR3 length: 13 residues. Looked up from germline, CDR1 is GTSNPN and CDR2 is SVGIG (reference sequence). For the CDR3, the DNA is TGTGCCTGGGATACAGGGGTGACCTACGAGCAGTACTTC. This sequence encodes CAWDTGVTYEQYF.

The sample holds a few counts of this clonotype. J is TRBJ2-5 and V is TRBV19; the D gene is possibly TRBD1 (5 bases). CDR3 length equals 15 residues. V lost 3 bases and J lost 5, with 16 bases in between. Germline values: CDR1 LNHDA, CDR2 SQIVND (reference sequence). The CDR3, as DNA: TGTGCCAGTAGTATGTTTAGGGGAAGCCTTGAGACCCAGTACTTC. This gives the protein CASSMFRGSLETQYF.

This clonotype was seen a handful of times. This CDR3 is CASSPNGLPNEKLFF. DNA of the CDR3: TGCGCCAGCAGCCCGAACGGGTTACCAAATGAAAAACTGTTTTTT. The gene calls are TRBV4-3 and TRBJ1-4; D is ambiguous. CDR1 is LGHNA and CDR2 is YSLEER in the germline V gene. The CDR3 runs to 15 residues. V gave up 4 bases and J gave up 5 bases, with 14 bases separating them.

In this sample, this clonotype turned up many times. This rearrangement joins TRBV12-3 or TRBV12-4 to TRBJ1-4, with 7 bases fitting TRBD1. The CDR3 extends over 15 amino acids. The V and J ends lost 6 bases and 4 bases, in that order; junction bases with no gene match: 8. The CDR3 loop is CASSLRGRDNEKLFF. The CDR3 coding sequence is TGTGCCAGCAGCCTCAGGGGGAGGGATAATGAAAAACTGTTTTTT.

This clonotype was recorded a few times. This chain links TRBV4-1 with TRBJ1-6, with TRBD1 as a possible D gene (5 bases). Per the germline V gene, CDR1 is MGHRA and CDR2 is YSYEKL. CDR3 length: 16 residues. With 2 bases removed from V and 10 bases from J, the gap between germline ends came to 18 bases. The CDR3 loop reads CASSQTGPRGRSPLHF. The CDR3 DNA follows: TGCGCCAGCAGCCAAACCGGGCCTAGGGGACGGTCACCCCTCCACTTT.